This T cell receptor beta chain was observed in a study of vaccination and CD4 T cells after COVID-19. Across the whole study: Six males and four females, two of them Hispanic, were enrolled as convalescents. Findings and caveats of the study: The rise in median SARS-CoV-2-reactive clonotypes, from around 21 to 38, was not significant.

This clonotype has a single count. Its antigen is unidentified. As for time point: late sampling 161 to 241 days after vaccination in a few convalescent patients. Treatment in this sample: 10-day PBMC culture with coronavirus spike peptide pools or control peptides (ViraFEST assay). CD4+ T cells that had been cultured provided DNA sequenced with the Oncomine TCR Beta short-read assay. The source of extracted genomic DNA was cultured CD4+ T cells. A single record per CDR3 protein comes from TCRdb applying MiXCR to the PCR reads. Of over 15,000 distinct CDR3 sequences listed, over 50% were seen once; the top ten hold 21%. Germline V CDR1 and CDR2: DFQATT, SNEGSKA (reference sequence). V lost 5 bases and J lost 0; bases outside the gene matches: 11. This CDR3 has 18 amino acids.

The receptor's source is a human donor who had recovered from COVID-19. This chain uses TRBV20-1 with TRBJ2-1; 12 bases fit TRBD2. The sample here was CD4+ T cells from blood, cultured in vitro, taken about 7 months after SARS-CoV-2 vaccination. CDR3 loop: CSALRLAGAQSSYNEQFF. The DNA for the CDR3 is TGCAGTGCTTTACGACTAGCGGGGGCCCAGAGCTCCTACAATGAGCAGTTCTTC.